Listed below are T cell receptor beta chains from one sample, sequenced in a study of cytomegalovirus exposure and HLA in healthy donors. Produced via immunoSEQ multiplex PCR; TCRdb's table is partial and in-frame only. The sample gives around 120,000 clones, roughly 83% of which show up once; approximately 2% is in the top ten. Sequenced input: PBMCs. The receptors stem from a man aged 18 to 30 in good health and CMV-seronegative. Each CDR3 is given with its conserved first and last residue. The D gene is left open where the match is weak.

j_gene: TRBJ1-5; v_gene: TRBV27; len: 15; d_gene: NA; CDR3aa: CASSLDPYSNQPQHF
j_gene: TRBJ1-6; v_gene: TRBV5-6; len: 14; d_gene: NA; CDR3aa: CASSLLGQGSPLHF
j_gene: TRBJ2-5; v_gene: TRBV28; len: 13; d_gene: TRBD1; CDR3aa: CASSPGQSETQYF
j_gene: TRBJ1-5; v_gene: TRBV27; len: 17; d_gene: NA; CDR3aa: CASSRGVGGVSNQPQHF
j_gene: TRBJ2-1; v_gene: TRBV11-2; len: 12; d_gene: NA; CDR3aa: CASSLDQFRRFF
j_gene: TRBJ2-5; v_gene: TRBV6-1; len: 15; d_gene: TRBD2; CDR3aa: CASSGLARSQGTQYF
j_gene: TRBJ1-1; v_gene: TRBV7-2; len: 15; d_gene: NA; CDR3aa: CASSLAGPGSSEAFF
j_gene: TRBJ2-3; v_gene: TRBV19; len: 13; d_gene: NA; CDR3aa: CASSDGGTDTQYF
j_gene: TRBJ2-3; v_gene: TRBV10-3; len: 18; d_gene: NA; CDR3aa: CAISEPLGPKPGTDTQYF
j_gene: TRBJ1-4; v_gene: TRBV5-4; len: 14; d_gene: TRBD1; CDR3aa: CASSLQGANEKLFF
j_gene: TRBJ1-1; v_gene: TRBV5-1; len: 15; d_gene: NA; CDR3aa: CASSLSGQMNTEAFF
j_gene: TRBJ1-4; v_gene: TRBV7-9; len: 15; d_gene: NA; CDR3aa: CASSPERGANEKLFF
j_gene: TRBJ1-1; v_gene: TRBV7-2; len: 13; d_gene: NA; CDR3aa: CASSSHQGTEAFF
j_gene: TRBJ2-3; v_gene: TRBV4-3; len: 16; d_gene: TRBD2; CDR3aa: CASSTRTSGGTDTQYF
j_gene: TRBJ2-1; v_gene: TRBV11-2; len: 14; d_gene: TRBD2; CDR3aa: CASSSRDYSNEQFF
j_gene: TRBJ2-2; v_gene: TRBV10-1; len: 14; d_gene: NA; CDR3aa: CATARVGGTGELFF
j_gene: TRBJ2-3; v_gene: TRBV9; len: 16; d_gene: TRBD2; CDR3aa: CASSPLAGGLPDTQYF
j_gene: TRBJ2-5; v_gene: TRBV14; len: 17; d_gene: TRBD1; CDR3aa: CASSQIRQGRLQETQYF
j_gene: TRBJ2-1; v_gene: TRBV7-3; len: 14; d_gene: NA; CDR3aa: CASSLGDSLSGQFF
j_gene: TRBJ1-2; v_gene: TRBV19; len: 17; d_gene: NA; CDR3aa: CASSIDTDPTGQYGYTF
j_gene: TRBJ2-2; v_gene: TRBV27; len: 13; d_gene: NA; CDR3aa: CASSRSNTGELFF
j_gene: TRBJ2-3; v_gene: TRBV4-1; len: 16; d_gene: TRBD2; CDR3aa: CASSLGGASGTDTQYF
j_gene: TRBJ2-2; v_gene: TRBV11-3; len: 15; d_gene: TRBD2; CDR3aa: CASSSYGGGTGELFF
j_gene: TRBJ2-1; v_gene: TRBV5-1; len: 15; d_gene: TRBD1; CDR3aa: CASSWGTETYNEQFF
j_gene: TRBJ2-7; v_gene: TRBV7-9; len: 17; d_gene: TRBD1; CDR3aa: CASSLGAIRDRVYEQYF
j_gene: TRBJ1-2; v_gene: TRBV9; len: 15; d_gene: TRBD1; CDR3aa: CASSEGQGLNYGYTF
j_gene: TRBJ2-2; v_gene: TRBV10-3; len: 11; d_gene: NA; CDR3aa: CAIMARGELFF
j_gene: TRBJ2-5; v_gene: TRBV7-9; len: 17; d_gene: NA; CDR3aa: CASSSTRQDRYQETQYF
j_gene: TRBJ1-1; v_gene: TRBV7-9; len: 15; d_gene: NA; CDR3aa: CASSPPRTVGVEAFF
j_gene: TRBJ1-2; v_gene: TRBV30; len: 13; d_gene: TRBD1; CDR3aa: CAWTLGGGYGYTF
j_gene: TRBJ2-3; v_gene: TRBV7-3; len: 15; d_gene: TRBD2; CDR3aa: CASSPVGGSTDTQYF
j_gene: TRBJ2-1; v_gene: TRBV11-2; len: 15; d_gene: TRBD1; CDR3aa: CASSLSGTGGDEQFF
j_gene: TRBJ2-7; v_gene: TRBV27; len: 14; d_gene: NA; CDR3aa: CASNTQGPSYEQYF
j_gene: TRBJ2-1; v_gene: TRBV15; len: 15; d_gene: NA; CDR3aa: CATSRDTPSYNEQFF
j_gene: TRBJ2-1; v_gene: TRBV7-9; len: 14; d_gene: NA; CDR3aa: CASSLEDRYNEQFF
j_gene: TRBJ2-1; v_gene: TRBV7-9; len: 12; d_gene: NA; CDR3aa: CASSLAGTEQFF
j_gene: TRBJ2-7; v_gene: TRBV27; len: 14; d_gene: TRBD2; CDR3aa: CASSLVGGTYEQYF
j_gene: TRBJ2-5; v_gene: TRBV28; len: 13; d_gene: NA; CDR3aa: CASSTDRQETQYF
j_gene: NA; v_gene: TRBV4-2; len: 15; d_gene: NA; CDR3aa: CASSQDGTGSGEQYF
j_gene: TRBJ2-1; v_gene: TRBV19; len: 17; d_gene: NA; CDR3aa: CASSTLTGSLKNNEQFF
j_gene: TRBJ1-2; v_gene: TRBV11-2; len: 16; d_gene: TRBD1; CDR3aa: CASSLDLTGVNYGYTF
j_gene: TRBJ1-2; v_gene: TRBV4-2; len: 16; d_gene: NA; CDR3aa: CASSQDWQGGNYGYTF
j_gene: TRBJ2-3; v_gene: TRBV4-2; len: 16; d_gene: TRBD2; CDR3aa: CASGKASGTSTDTQYF
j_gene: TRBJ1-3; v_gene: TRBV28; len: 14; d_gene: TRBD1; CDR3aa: CASRKQGGGNTIYF
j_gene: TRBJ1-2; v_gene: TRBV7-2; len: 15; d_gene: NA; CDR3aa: CASSLVYQGISGYTF
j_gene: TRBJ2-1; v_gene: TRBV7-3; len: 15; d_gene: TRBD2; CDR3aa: CASSPRAGVSNEQFF
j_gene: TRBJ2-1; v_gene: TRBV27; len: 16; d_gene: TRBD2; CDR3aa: CASSLQLAGGPAEQFF
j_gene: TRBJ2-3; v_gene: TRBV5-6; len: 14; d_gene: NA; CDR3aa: CASSRPLGADTQYF
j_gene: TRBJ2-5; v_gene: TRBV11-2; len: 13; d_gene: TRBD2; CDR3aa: CASSNSGIETQYF
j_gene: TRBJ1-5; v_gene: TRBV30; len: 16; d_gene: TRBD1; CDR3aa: CAWSRLGTGTDQPQHF
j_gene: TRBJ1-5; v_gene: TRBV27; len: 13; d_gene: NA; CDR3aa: CASSLNRNQPQHF
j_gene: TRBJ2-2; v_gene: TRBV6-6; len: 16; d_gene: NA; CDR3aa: CASTGGRQANTGELFF
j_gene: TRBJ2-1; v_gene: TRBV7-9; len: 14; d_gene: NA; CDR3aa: CASSLLVRGNEQFF
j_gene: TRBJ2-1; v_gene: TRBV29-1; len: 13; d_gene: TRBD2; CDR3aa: CSVETGLAGEQFF